The 5 T cell receptor beta chains below all came from one sample that was sequenced in a study of OX40 agonist ivuxolimab in advanced cancers. Using immunoSEQ multiplex PCR, the repertoire was profiled, and TCRdb retains in-frame clones only, with some absent. The sample yields some 70,000 clones, approximately 85% seen once. Sequenced material: CD4+ or CD8+ T cells sorted from blood, taken in a trial of the OX40 agonist ivuxolimab. All receptors derive from an adult with an advanced solid tumor such as melanoma, head and neck, liver or kidney cancer.

This sequence joins TRBV18 and TRBJ2-3; D ambiguous. With 3 bases removed from V and 5 bases from J, the gap between germline ends came to 6 bases. Germline assignment: CDR1 KGHSH and CDR2 LQKENI. The CDR3 runs to 12 residues. CDR3 amino acids: CASSPSLDTQYF. The CDR3 region has the DNA TGTGCCAGCTCACCTAGTCTAGATACGCAGTATTTT.

J is TRBJ2-2 and V is TRBV19; 8 bases agree with TRBD1. Looked up from germline, CDR1 is LNHDA and CDR2 is SQIVND (reference sequence). Trimming at V came to 1 base and at J to 3 bases, leaving 1 base not matched to a gene. The CDR3 is made up of 15 amino acids. CDR3 nucleotides: TGTGCCAGTAGTATAGGACAGGGGTACACCGGGGAGCTGTTTTTT. Its translation: CASSIGQGYTGELFF.

The chain recombines TRBV5-1 with TRBJ1-4, with 11 bases aligning to TRBD1. The CDR3 runs to 16 residues. Trimming cost V 4 bases and J 8 bases; bases outside gene matches: 10. CDR1 is SGHRS, CDR2 YFSETQ, per germline. CDR3: CASSPSGGQGAEKLFF. The CDR3 coding sequence is TGCGCCAGCAGCCCCTCGGGAGGACAGGGGGCAGAAAAACTGTTTTTT.

The sample holds one count of this clone. The rearrangement joins TRBV7-8 to TRBJ2-7; D possibly corresponds to TRBD2 (6 bases). V lost 1 base to trimming and J lost 4 bases, with 14 bases between them. Looked up from germline, CDR1 is SGHVS and CDR2 is FQNEAQ. CDR3 length: 15 amino acids. The CDR3 reads CASSLVGGASYEQYV. In DNA form, the CDR3 reads TGTGCCAGCAGCTTAGTCGGAGGGGCAAGTTACGAGCAGTACGTC.

J is TRBJ2-2 and V is TRBV5-6, with TRBD1 as a possible D gene (6 bases). The V and J ends lost 0 bases and 4 bases respectively, with 13 bases between them. Germline CDR1 is SGHDT and CDR2 is YYEEEE. The CDR3 consists of 16 residues. CDR3 DNA: TGTGCCAGCAGCTTGGCCTACAGGGAGCCCACCGGGGAGCTGTTTTTT. Protein sequence: CASSLAYREPTGELFF.